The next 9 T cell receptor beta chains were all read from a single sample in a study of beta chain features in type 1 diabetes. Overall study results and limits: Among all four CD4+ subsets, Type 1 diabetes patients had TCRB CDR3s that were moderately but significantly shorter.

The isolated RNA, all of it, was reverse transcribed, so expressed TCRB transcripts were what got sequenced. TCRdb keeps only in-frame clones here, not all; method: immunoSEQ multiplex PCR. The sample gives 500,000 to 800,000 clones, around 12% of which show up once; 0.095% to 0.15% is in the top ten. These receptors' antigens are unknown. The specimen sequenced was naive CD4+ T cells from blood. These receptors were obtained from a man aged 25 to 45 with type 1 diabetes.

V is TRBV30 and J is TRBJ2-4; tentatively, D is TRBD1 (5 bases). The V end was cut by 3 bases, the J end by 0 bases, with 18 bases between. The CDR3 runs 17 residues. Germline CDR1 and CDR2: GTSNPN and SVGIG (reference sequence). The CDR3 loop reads CAWRKPQGRIAKNIQYF. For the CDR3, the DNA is TGTGCCTGGAGGAAACCTCAGGGCAGGATAGCCAAAAACATTCAGTACTTC.

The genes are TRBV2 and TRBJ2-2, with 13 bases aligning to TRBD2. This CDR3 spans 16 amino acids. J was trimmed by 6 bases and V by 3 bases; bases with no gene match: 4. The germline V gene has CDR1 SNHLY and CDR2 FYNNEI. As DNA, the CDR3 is TGTGCCAGCAGTGATTGGACTAGCGGGGGAGCCGGGGAGCTGTTTTTT. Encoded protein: CASSDWTSGGAGELFF.

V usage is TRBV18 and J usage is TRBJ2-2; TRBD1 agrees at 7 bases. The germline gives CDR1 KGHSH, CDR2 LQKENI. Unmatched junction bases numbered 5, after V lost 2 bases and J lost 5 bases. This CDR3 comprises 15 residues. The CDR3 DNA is TGTGCCAGCTCACCAGGGACAGTGGAAACCGGGGAGCTGTTTTTT. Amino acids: CASSPGTVETGELFF. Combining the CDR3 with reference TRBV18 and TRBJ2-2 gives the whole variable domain NAGVMQNPRHLVRRRGQEARLRCSPMKGHSHVYWYRQLPEEGLKFMVYLQKENIIDESGMPKERFSAEFPKEGPSILRIQQVVRGDSAAYFCASSPGTVETGELFFGEGSRLTVL.

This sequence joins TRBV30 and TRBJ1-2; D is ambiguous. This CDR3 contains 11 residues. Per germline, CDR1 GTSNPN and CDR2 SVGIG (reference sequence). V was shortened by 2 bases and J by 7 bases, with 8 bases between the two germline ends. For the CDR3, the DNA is TGTGCCTGGAGTCCAAGGCTTGGCTACACCTTC. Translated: CAWSPRLGYTF.

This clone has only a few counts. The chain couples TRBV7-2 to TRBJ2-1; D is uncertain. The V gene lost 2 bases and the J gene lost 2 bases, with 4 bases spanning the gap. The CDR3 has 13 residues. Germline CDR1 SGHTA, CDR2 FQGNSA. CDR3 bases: TGTGCCAGCAGCTTAACTCCCTACAATGAGCAGTTCTTC. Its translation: CASSLTPYNEQFF.

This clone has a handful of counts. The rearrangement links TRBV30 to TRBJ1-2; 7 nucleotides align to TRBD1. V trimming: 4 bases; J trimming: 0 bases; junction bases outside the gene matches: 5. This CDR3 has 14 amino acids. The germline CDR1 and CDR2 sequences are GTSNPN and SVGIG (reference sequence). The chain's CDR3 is CAWTAGQTNYGYTF. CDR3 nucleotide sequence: TGTGCCTGGACCGCGGGACAGACTAACTATGGCTACACCTTC.

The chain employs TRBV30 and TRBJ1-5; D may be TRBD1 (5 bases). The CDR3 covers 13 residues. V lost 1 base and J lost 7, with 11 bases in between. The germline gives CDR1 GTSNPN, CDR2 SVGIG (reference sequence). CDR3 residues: CAWSGGVPQPQHF. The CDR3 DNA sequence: TGTGCCTGGAGTGGGGGGGTACCCCAGCCCCAGCATTTT.

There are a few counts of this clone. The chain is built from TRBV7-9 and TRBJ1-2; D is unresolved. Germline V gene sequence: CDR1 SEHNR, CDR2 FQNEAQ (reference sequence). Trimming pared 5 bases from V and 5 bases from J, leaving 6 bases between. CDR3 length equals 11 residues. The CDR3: CASSVGYGYTF. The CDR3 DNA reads TGTGCCAGCAGCGTGGGGTATGGCTACACCTTC. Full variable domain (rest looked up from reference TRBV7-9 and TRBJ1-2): DTGVSQNPRHKITKRGQNVTFRCDPISEHNRLYWYRQTLGQGPEFLTYFQNEAQLEKSRLLSDRFSAERPKGSFSTLEIQRTEQGDSAMYLCASSVGYGYTFGSGTRLTVV.

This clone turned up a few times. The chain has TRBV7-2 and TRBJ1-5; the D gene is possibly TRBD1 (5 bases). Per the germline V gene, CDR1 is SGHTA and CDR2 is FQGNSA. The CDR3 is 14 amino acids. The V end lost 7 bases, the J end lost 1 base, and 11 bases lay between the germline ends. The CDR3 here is CASTQGGSNQPQHF. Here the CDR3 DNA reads TGTGCCAGCACCCAGGGCGGGAGCAATCAGCCCCAGCATTTT.